The 14 T cell receptor beta chains below were found in one sample sequenced in a study of cytomegalovirus exposure and HLA in healthy donors. The PCR ran on 60 Vbeta and 13 Jbeta primers. Only in-frame clones appear in the TCRdb table, and some are missing; sequencing was by immunoSEQ multiplex PCR. In the table there are about 88,000 clones, roughly three quarters of which are singletons. The specimen was PBMCs. Every receptor here comes from a young man in good health and CMV-seronegative.

J is TRBJ1-1 and V is TRBV6-5; no clear D. V was trimmed by 2 bases and J by 7 bases, leaving 11 bases between them. CDR1 is MNHEY and CDR2 is SVGAGI in the germline V gene. The length of the CDR3 is 13 residues. The CDR3 DNA is TGTGCCAGCAGTTACGGGGAGGGTTTTGAAGCTTTCTTT. This encodes CASSYGEGFEAFF.

The chain is built from TRBV10-3 and TRBJ1-5; 8 bases map to TRBD1. CDR1 is ENHRY and CDR2 is SYGVKD in the germline V gene. The CDR3 is 17 amino acids. Germline trimming cut 10 bases from V and 4 bases from J; bases unmatched to any gene: 18. The chain's CDR3 is CATPETDRGQSNQPQHF. In nucleotides, the CDR3 is TGTGCCACACCAGAAACCGACAGGGGCCAGTCTAATCAGCCCCAGCATTTT.

The J gene is TRBJ1-1, the V gene TRBV12-5, with a tentative D call TRBD1 (5 bases). The CDR3 runs 14 residues. V was clipped by 0 bases and J by 6 bases, with 11 bases between them. Germline lookup yields CDR1 LGHNT and CDR2 FRNRAP. DNA for the CDR3: TGTGCTAGTGGTTTGGTACAGGAGGGACCTGAAGCTTTCTTT. This encodes CASGLVQEGPEAFF.

CDR3 DNA: TGTGCCATCAGTGGACTAGACAATGAGCAGTTCTTC. Protein sequence: CAISGLDNEQFF. The chain combines TRBV10-3 with TRBJ2-1; TRBD2 is a possible D gene (6 bases). Trimming left V 4 bases short and J 5 bases short, with 6 bases between. CDR3 length: 12 amino acids. Per the germline V gene, CDR1 is ENHRY and CDR2 is SYGVKD.

CDR3 protein: CASSGQMDQPQHF. CDR3 coding DNA: TGTGCCAGCAGTGGACAGATGGATCAGCCCCAGCATTTT. The chain links TRBV6-1 to TRBJ1-5, with a weak D call TRBD1 (5 bases). The germline CDR1 and CDR2 sequences are MNHNS and SASEGT. V was pared by 4 bases and J by 5 bases, with 9 bases between. The CDR3 is 13 amino acids.

CDR3 amino acids: CASSLAVSGDTEAFF. DNA of the CDR3: TGCGCCAGCAGCTTGGCCGTCTCGGGGGACACTGAAGCTTTCTTT. The chain links TRBV5-1 to TRBJ1-1; D might be TRBD1 (5 bases). Germline CDR1 reads SGHRS; CDR2 reads YFSETQ. The V gene lost 0 bases and the J gene lost 3 bases, with 12 bases spanning the gap. The CDR3 is 15 amino acids.

This chain uses TRBV7-9 with TRBJ1-2; 8 nucleotides line up with TRBD1. Germline values: CDR1 SEHNR, CDR2 FQNEAQ (reference sequence). This CDR3 spans 14 amino acids. J gave up 4 bases and V 3 bases, and 4 bases lay outside the gene matches. The CDR3 coding sequence is TGTGCCAGCAGCTTGATTACAGGGGGCTATGGCTACACCTTC. This encodes CASSLITGGYGYTF.

Regarding this clone: One junction end does not reproduce the germline sequence, and a read error may be involved. This chain connects TRBV11-2 to TRBJ1-2; D ambiguous. This CDR3 is built from 12 residues. CDR1 and CDR2 (germline): SGHAT, FQNNGV. The CDR3 DNA reads as TGTGCCAGCAGCTCGGGGAGGGTCGTCGGCTTCTTC. Translation: CASSSGRVVGFF. The complete variable domain, with remaining parts taken from reference TRBV11-2 and TRBJ1-2, reads EAGVAQSPRYKIIEKRQSVAFWCNPISGHATLYWYQQILGQGPKLLIQFQNNGVVDDSQLPKDRFSAERLKGVDSTLKIQPAKLEDSAVYLCASSSGRVVGFFGSGTRLTVV.

The rearrangement uses TRBV6-5 and TRBJ1-5; D is perhaps TRBD1 (6 bases). Trimming took 10 bases from V and 4 from J, leaving 14 bases between them. The CDR3 covers 13 residues. The germline CDR1 and CDR2 sequences are MNHEY and SVGAGI. The CDR3 DNA reads TGTGCCACCATGGGAAGGGGGAATCAGCCCCAGCATTTT. It codes for CATMGRGNQPQHF.

V usage is TRBV2 and J usage is TRBJ2-1; 10 nucleotides match TRBD1. Germline-derived CDR1 and CDR2 are SNHLY and FYNNEI. V lost 6 bases, J lost 2 bases, and 1 base stayed unmatched. The CDR3 is made up of 14 amino acids. This CDR3 is CASRGTGAYNEQFF. DNA of the CDR3: TGTGCCAGCAGGGGGACAGGGGCCTACAATGAGCAGTTCTTC.

J is TRBJ1-1 and V is TRBV5-1, with no clear D. CDR3 length equals 15 residues. Trimming cost V 2 bases and J 0 bases, with 11 bases left between them. Germline values: CDR1 SGHRS, CDR2 YFSETQ. CDR3 amino acids: CASSLVASMNTEAFF. Written as DNA, the CDR3 is TGCGCCAGCAGCTTAGTGGCTTCCATGAACACTGAAGCTTTCTTT.

The chain carries TRBV13 and TRBJ2-7, with TRBD2 matching over 11 bases. CDR1 and CDR2 (germline): PRHDT, FYEKMQ (reference sequence). The CDR3 is 18 amino acids. With 2 bases clipped from V and 0 bases from J, the junction kept 9 bases outside the gene matches. The CDR3 DNA reads TGTGCCAGCAGCTTAAAAACTAGCGGGGGTTTAAGCTCCTACGAGCAGTACTTC. Its translation is CASSLKTSGGLSSYEQYF.

The rearrangement links TRBV19 to TRBJ2-3, with TRBD2 matching 8 bases. Germline-derived CDR1 and CDR2 are LNHDA and SQIVND (reference sequence). This CDR3 contains 15 residues. After removal of 3 bases from V and 4 bases from J, the junction contained 6 bases not matched to a gene. The chain's CDR3 is CASSMRGEISDTQYF. CDR3 bases: TGTGCCAGTAGTATGCGGGGGGAGATTTCAGATACGCAGTATTTT.

The CDR3 DNA reads TGTGCCAGCAGTGAAGCGGAAGGGGGCTTCTACGAGCAGTACTTC. Encoded protein: CASSEAEGGFYEQYF. V is TRBV6-1 and J is TRBJ2-7; the match to TRBD1 covers 7 bases. The CDR3 consists of 15 residues. The germline V gene encodes CDR1 MNHNS and CDR2 SASEGT. The J segment lost 3 bases and the V segment lost 0 bases, leaving 5 bases of the junction unmatched.